This record concerns one T cell receptor (beta chain) sequence. What it recognizes is unknown. CDR1 and CDR2 (germline): ENHRY, SYGVKD. The CDR3 contains 12 residues. V lost 10 bases and J 0 bases, leaving 7 bases between the germline ends. Those donors who had ophthalmopathy presented with moderate-to-severe activity, a CAS of ≥3, a NOSPECS of ≥4 and a duration under 3 months. Amplification of the TCR beta CDR3 regions used RNA transcripts (as template). RT-PCR was first run with HTBI primers, then multiplex PCR in a second round. Using its own MiXCR run on the multiplex PCR reads, TCRdb lists one record per CDR3 protein. Altogether about 740,000 distinct CDR3 sequences are present, 40% being singletons, with the ten largest covering 40% to 45%. This sample is part of a study of Graves' ophthalmopathy and Graves' hyperthyroidism. Overall study findings and caveats: Among expanded thyroid clonotypes above 0.001 frequency, most also occurred in blood.

The gene calls are TRBV10-3 and TRBJ1-3; D is uncertain. What was sequenced was peripheral blood. The TCR originated in an adult man with Graves' ophthalmopathy. The DNA of the CDR3 is TGTGCCACTTGGAGCTCTGGAAACACCATATATTTT. Protein product: CATWSSGNTIYF.